This TCR beta chain is from a study of metastatic and nonmetastatic thyroid tumors. Study summary: Malignant thyroid and benign thyroid patients provided blood and tumor or nodule tissue whose repertoires were compared.

This clone was seen at least ten times. The antigen is undetermined. Regarding the study as a whole: Within blood and tumor, benign nodules reportedly had significantly lower TCR beta diversity than malignant thyroid tumors did.

V lost 3 bases, J lost 7 bases, and 16 bases lay in between. The CDR3 runs 15 residues. Authors' processing steps: The study's classifier, a distant-metastasis tool for papillary thyroid cancer, was built using CDR3 differences across clinicopathological groups. TCRdb reprocessed the PCR reads using MiXCR. The V and J calls and clone size are TCRdb's, not the authors'. The sample holds approximately 34,000 clones, roughly 15% seen once. Treatment of any kind had been given to no patient before thyroid surgery. The V gene is TRBV12-3 or TRBV12-4, the J gene TRBJ1-5; a possible D gene is TRBD1 (5 bases). The sequence derives from a female donor with papillary thyroid cancer or a benign thyroid nodule (not recorded which). Some clones in this sample may be carry-over from other donors' samples. Specimen: blood. In DNA form, the CDR3 reads TGTGCCAGCAGTTTCAGGGTTCAGAGTGGCCAGCCCCAGCATTTT. It encodes CASSFRVQSGQPQHF.